This T cell receptor (beta chain) derives from a study of blood T cells in healthy people across ages. This clonotype was seen a handful of times. The CDR3 is 13 residues long. The germline V and J ends were trimmed by 1 base and 5 bases, with 9 bases remaining between them. Per the germline V gene, CDR1 is MGHDK and CDR2 is SYGVNS. PCR was performed a second time for about 6 to 11 cycles using a sample-barcoded 5' primer and a J-beta primer mix. TCRdb recomputed calls from the 5' RACE reads with MiXCR, one row per CDR3 protein. The sample holds about 1,500,000 distinct CDR3 sequences, approximately 40% seen once.

The sequence derives from a woman aged 18-29 years in good health. J is TRBJ2-7 and V is TRBV25-1; a possible D gene is TRBD2 (5 bases). Material: blood. CDR3 in DNA: TGTGCCAGCAGTGAATGGGAGAGAAACGAGCAGTACTTC. Residues: CASSEWERNEQYF.